These T cell receptor beta chains were read from a single sample in a study of response to subunit inactivated influenza vaccine. TCRdb called the RT-PCR reads again in MiXCR, with one record for every CDR3 protein. In the table there are more than 700,000 distinct CDR3 sequences, around 20% of which are singletons. Sequencing was performed on PBMCs from blood, taken 5 to 6 days after vaccination. The receptors were sampled from a man aged 45 to 65 who received an inactivated influenza vaccine. The CDR3 runs from the conserved cysteine through the conserved F or W. D genes are given only for firm matches. For some rows the clone size is stated as once, few or many, or as a class when expanded; others skip it.

>few|TRBV4-2|.|TRBJ2-7
TGTGCCAGCAGCCAAGTTTCCGGGACGAGCTACGAGCAGTACTTC
CASSQVSGTSYEQYF
>few|TRBV27|.|TRBJ1-1
TGTGCCAGCAGTAAGATTTCCCAGGGAGAAGCTTTCTTT
CASSKISQGEAFF
>many|TRBV20-1|.|TRBJ2-1
TGCAGTGCTAGACGGGACTACAATGAGCAGTTCTTC
CSARRDYNEQFF
>many|TRBV28|.|TRBJ1-5
TGTGCCAGCAGTCCAATAAGACAGTTCCTAAAGGAACAGCCCCAGCATTTT
CASSPIRQFLKEQPQHF
>.|TRBV12-3/TRBV12-4|TRBD1|TRBJ1-1
TGTGCCAGCACCCAGTCGACAGGGGGTAAGGCTTTCTTT
CASTQSTGGKAFF
>.|TRBV15|.|TRBJ2-5
TGTGCCACCAGCAACGGGACTTTCCAAGAGACCCAGTACTTC
CATSNGTFQETQYF
>.|TRBV10-3|.|TRBJ2-1
TGTGCCATCAGTTCCCGTGGAGGGGGCGCGGGGAATGAGCAGTTCTTC
CAISSRGGGAGNEQFF
>.|TRBV7-2|.|TRBJ1-2
TGTGCCAGCAGCTTAGACGGGGGGGGGATCGCTGGCTACACCTTC
CASSLDGGGIAGYTF
>.|TRBV4-3|.|TRBJ2-2
TGCGCCAGCAGCCAAGATCAACGGGCGGAAACGAACACCGGGGAGCTGTTTTTT
CASSQDQRAETNTGELFF
>few|TRBV11-2|TRBD1|TRBJ2-5
TGTGCCAGCAGCTTATTACAGGGGAAGGGGGAGACCCAGTACTTC
CASSLLQGKGETQYF
>.|TRBV6-5|.|TRBJ2-7
TGTGCCAGCAGTTACGCCCCCCTGGGGACTCAAAACGAGCAGTACTTC
CASSYAPLGTQNEQYF
>.|TRBV12-3/TRBV12-4|.|TRBJ2-1
TGTGCCAGCAGACAAACAATAGACAATGAGCAGTTCTTC
CASRQTIDNEQFF
>many|TRBV14|TRBD1|TRBJ2-6
TGTGCCAGCAGCCACTGGGACAGGGGGCTGGCTGGGGCCAACGTCCTGACTTTC
CASSHWDRGLAGANVLTF
>few|TRBV27|.|TRBJ2-7
TGTGCCAGCAGTTTAAGAGTTGGCTACGAGCAGTACTTC
CASSLRVGYEQYF
>few|TRBV20-1|.|TRBJ1-2
TGCAGTGCTAGAGCGGGACGGACCCTTTATGGCTACACCTTC
CSARAGRTLYGYTF
>.|TRBV12-3/TRBV12-4|.|TRBJ1-3
TGTGCCAGCAAGTGGGGGGCTGGAAACACCATATATTTT
CASKWGAGNTIYF
>.|TRBV7-8|.|TRBJ1-5
TGTGCCAGCAGCTTACAACGGACAGTTCGCAATCAGCCCCAGCATTTT
CASSLQRTVRNQPQHF
>few|TRBV7-2|TRBD2|TRBJ2-2
TGTGCCAGCAGCTTTGCAGCGGGAGATACCGGGGAGCTGTTTTTT
CASSFAAGDTGELFF
>many|TRBV12-3/TRBV12-4|.|TRBJ2-3
TGTGCCAGCAGCGGAGATACGCAGTATTTT
CASSGDTQYF
>many|TRBV10-3|.|TRBJ2-1
TGTGCCATCAGTGACAGCTACAATGAGCAGTTCTTC
CAISDSYNEQFF
>few|TRBV7-2|.|TRBJ1-5
TGTGCCAGCAGCTTAGTGTCGGGGGGACGCAATCAGCCCCAGCATTTT
CASSLVSGGRNQPQHF